This T cell receptor beta chain emerged from a study of T-cell reconstitution after alpha-beta-depleted transplantation in children. The study's findings and limits: One year after transplant, T-cell counts and diversity came mostly from newly produced T cells. At around two months after transplant, the alpha-beta T cells were reportedly derived from several hundred expanded clones that came from non-depleted graft cells. Some patients owed their high day-60 TCRbeta diversity to surviving recipient T cells and thymic progenitors.

Unique molecular identifiers were used to barcode this TCRbeta library. MiXCR, run by TCRdb on the PCR reads, gives a single entry per CDR3 protein. The sample gives fewer than 750,000 distinct CDR3 sequences, about 23% of which show up once; less than 15% is in the top ten. The length of the CDR3 is 15 residues. CDR1 and CDR2 from the germline V gene are MDHEN and SYDVKM. Trimming cost V 5 bases and J 2 bases, with 13 bases left between them. This clonotype came up many times. The target antigen is unknown. The source is a boy less than two years old who had a stem cell transplant for acute myeloid leukemia, so the T cells may come from the graft donor. The chain carries TRBV28 and TRBJ2-1; maybe TRBD1 (6 bases). The material sequenced was PBMCs, mostly from graft donor cells, taken 360 days after TCRalphabeta/CD19-depleted stem cell transplant. This CDR3 is CASSGRTVPYNEQFF. CDR3 nucleotide sequence: TGTGCCAGCAGTGGGCGGACAGTACCCTACAATGAGCAGTTCTTC.